This TCR beta chain was sequenced for a study of blood T cell repertoires in COVID-19. Study background: Samples came from the United States, Italy and Spain, spanning acute and convalescent COVID-19.

Authors' methods: Reference gene primer amplification gave estimated nucleated cell counts. Libraries were prepared by immunoSEQ multiplex PCR; TCRdb keeps only in-frame clonotypes and omits some of them. V, J and clone size reflect that table, while D and trimming were determined from the DNA. This table holds 65,000 to 85,000 clones, roughly nine tenths found once. CDR1 and CDR2 from the germline V gene are LGHNA and YNFKEQ. The CDR3 is 15 residues long. Trimming stripped 0 bases from V and 1 base from J, with 7 bases between. The clonotype originates from a man in his forties or fifties with active COVID-19. The source material was peripheral blood. V gene TRBV4-2 combines with J gene TRBJ2-1; TRBD2 is a possible D gene (6 bases). CDR3 in DNA: TGTGCCAGCAGCCAAGATCGGGGGTCCTACAATGAGCAGTTCTTC. Its translation: CASSQDRGSYNEQFF.